This paragraph reports one T cell receptor beta chain. Trimming removed 0 bases from V and 11 bases from J, with 13 bases in between. From germline, CDR1 is LNHNV and CDR2 YYDKDF (reference sequence). The CDR3 totals 14 residues. Cohort placement rested on clinical history that participants reported themselves. Cohort 3 donors were reported recovered after two negative PCRs, clearance, or symptom resolution. This sample was taken from a study of blood T cell repertoires in COVID-19. Authors' methods: Estimation of nucleated cell counts relied on the amplification of reference gene primers. Produced via immunoSEQ multiplex PCR; TCRdb's table is partial and in-frame only. V and J calls and clone size follow that table, whereas D and trimming were derived from the DNA. The sample lists about 270,000 clones, roughly 86% occurring once.

This rearrangement joins TRBV15 to TRBJ1-4, with D unclear. Sequencing used PBMCs or T cells enriched from blood (not recorded which). This TCR derives from a woman aged 60-75 years who had recovered from COVID-19. The CDR3 loop reads CATSRENTASKLFF. The CDR3 region has the DNA TGTGCCACCAGCAGAGAAAATACAGCTTCTAAACTGTTTTTT.